A single sample gave rise to the 8 T cell receptor beta chains below, sequenced in a study of cytomegalovirus exposure and HLA in healthy donors. Method: immunoSEQ multiplex PCR; TCRdb's copy keeps in-frame clones and lacks some. The sample records about 140,000 clones, about 87% being singletons. Sequenced input: PBMCs. The receptors come from a man between 18 and 29 years old in good health and CMV-seropositive.

This CDR3 is CATGVGGTYEQYF. CDR3 sequence (DNA): TGTGCCACGGGGGTGGGAGGGACCTACGAGCAGTACTTC. The chain joins TRBV7-8 to TRBJ2-7, with 7 bases fitting TRBD2. Trimming took 10 bases from V and 2 from J; bases not matched to a gene: 8. This CDR3 has 13 residues. The V gene's germline CDR1 is SGHVS and CDR2 FQNEAQ.

The chain is built from TRBV25-1 and TRBJ1-2; TRBD1 matches 7 bases. The trim removed 3 bases at V and 8 bases at J, leaving 18 bases unmatched. This CDR3 is built from 17 residues. Germline V lookup: CDR1 MGHDK, CDR2 SYGVNS. CDR3 protein: CASSDFLPGQDWEGYTF. CDR3 nucleotide sequence: TGTGCCAGCAGTGACTTCTTACCTGGACAGGACTGGGAGGGCTACACCTTC.

V gene TRBV2 combines with J gene TRBJ2-7; 9 bases fit TRBD2. Germline V CDR1 and CDR2: SNHLY, FYNNEI. The ends lost 11 bases at V and 2 bases at J; junction bases unmatched: 10. The CDR3 is 14 amino acids. Here the CDR3 reads CAWRGGEGTYEQYF. Written as DNA, the CDR3 is TGTGCCTGGCGGGGGGGAGAGGGGACCTACGAGCAGTACTTC.

The chain carries TRBV19 and TRBJ1-1; unclear D gene. This CDR3 contains 14 residues. In germline, CDR1 is LNHDA, CDR2 SQIVND (reference sequence). The V gene lost 5 bases and the J gene lost 3 bases, with 13 bases spanning the gap. The CDR3 DNA reads TGTGCCAGTAGTCATTCTGCCACGGACACTGAAGCTTTCTTT. It translates to CASSHSATDTEAFF.

V and J are TRBV6-1 and TRBJ1-5; TRBD1 aligns across 7 bases. The CDR3 consists of 16 residues. Trimming removed 2 bases from V and 3 bases from J; junction bases left unmatched: 7. CDR1 MNHNS and CDR2 SASEGT come from the germline V gene. This CDR3 reads CASSETPDRVNQPQHF. CDR3 DNA: TGTGCCAGCAGTGAAACCCCCGACAGGGTCAATCAGCCCCAGCATTTT.

The rearrangement uses TRBV2 and TRBJ2-2; 11 bases fit TRBD1. V shed 6 bases, J shed 7 bases, and the junction held 4 bases outside the gene matches. Germline CDR1 SNHLY, CDR2 FYNNEI. This CDR3 contains 14 residues. CDR3 amino acids: CASSGQGAGGELFF. The CDR3 DNA is TGTGCCAGCAGCGGACAGGGGGCGGGCGGGGAGCTGTTTTTT.

This sequence joins TRBV5-5 and TRBJ2-3; D possibly corresponds to TRBD2 (5 bases). The CDR3 length is 15 residues. Trimming stripped 4 bases from V and 3 bases from J, with 15 bases between. The germline gives CDR1 SGHKS, CDR2 YYEKEE (reference sequence). In nucleotides, the CDR3 is TGTGCCAGCAGCAGATTGGGTGGGGAGACAGATACGCAGTATTTT. This gives the protein CASSRLGGETDTQYF.

This clone was counted a single time. V is TRBV6-5 and J is TRBJ1-2; 9 bases fit TRBD1. The germline V gene has CDR1 MNHEY and CDR2 SVGAGI. The CDR3 has 15 residues. The ends lost 6 bases at V and 5 bases at J; junction bases unmatched: 10. The CDR3 loop reads CASRSWDREDYGYTF. The CDR3 DNA reads as TGTGCCAGCAGGTCGTGGGACAGGGAGGATTATGGCTACACCTTC.